These T cell receptor beta chains were read from a single sample in a study of vaccination and CD4 T cells after COVID-19. Via MiXCR, TCRdb re-called the PCR reads, giving one row per CDR3 protein. This sample carries tens of thousands of distinct CDR3 sequences, around 60% of them seen once, and the ten largest clones take less than 15%. These receptors have no known antigen. The input for sequencing was CD4+ T cells from blood, cultured in vitro, taken after SARS-CoV-2 vaccination. Source of these receptors: a human donor who received a COVID-19 vaccine. The CDR3 runs from the conserved cysteine through the conserved F or W. The D gene is left open where the match is weak. The listing skips clone size in some rows; elsewhere it reads once, few, many or a size class.

CDR3nt: TGTGCCAGTAGTATCGCCGGGAAGGGCTATGGCTACACCTTC
CDR3aa: CASSIAGKGYGYTF
v_gene: TRBV19
d_gene: NA
j_gene: TRBJ1-2
abundance: few

CDR3nt: TGCAGTGCTAGGGCGGCCAAGGCAGGGGGCAGGAATGAGCAGTTCTTC
CDR3aa: CSARAAKAGGRNEQFF
v_gene: TRBV20-1
d_gene: TRBD1
j_gene: TRBJ2-1
abundance: NA

CDR3nt: TGTGCCAGCAGTATTACAGAAGCTTTCTTT
CDR3aa: CASSITEAFF
v_gene: TRBV2
d_gene: NA
j_gene: TRBJ1-1
abundance: NA

CDR3nt: TGTGCCAGCAGCTTAGCGGGGAGCTCAGGCGAGCAGTACTTC
CDR3aa: CASSLAGSSGEQYF
v_gene: TRBV7-2
d_gene: NA
j_gene: TRBJ2-7
abundance: NA

CDR3nt: TGCAGTGCCTTCCCGGCTAGCGGTTTGAGGGAGCAGTACTTC
CDR3aa: CSAFPASGLREQYF
v_gene: TRBV20-1
d_gene: TRBD2
j_gene: TRBJ2-7
abundance: NA

CDR3nt: TGTGCCAGCAGCCAAAACAGGGGAGGTCCCGATTCACCCCTCCACTTT
CDR3aa: CASSQNRGGPDSPLHF
v_gene: TRBV2
d_gene: TRBD1
j_gene: TRBJ1-6
abundance: once

CDR3nt: TGTGCCAGCAGCCAATCGGGTGGGGTTACCGCCTACGAGCAGTACTTC
CDR3aa: CASSQSGGVTAYEQYF
v_gene: TRBV16
d_gene: NA
j_gene: TRBJ2-7
abundance: medium-sized

CDR3nt: TGTGCCTGGATGAAAGACAGGTACCTGAACTATGGCTACACCTTC
CDR3aa: CAWMKDRYLNYGYTF
v_gene: TRBV30
d_gene: NA
j_gene: TRBJ1-2
abundance: NA

CDR3nt: TGTGCCGCCCACCCAACATATGGGTTTTCACCCCTCCACTTT
CDR3aa: CAAHPTYGFSPLHF
v_gene: TRBV19
d_gene: NA
j_gene: TRBJ1-6
abundance: NA

CDR3nt: TGTGCCAGCAGCTTAGAGCAGGGGGGCACAGATACGCAGTATTTT
CDR3aa: CASSLEQGGTDTQYF
v_gene: TRBV11-3
d_gene: TRBD1
j_gene: TRBJ2-3
abundance: NA

CDR3nt: TGTGCCAGCAGTTCCCTACCCGCCTCGCTCCGGAACAATGAGCAGTTCTTC
CDR3aa: CASSSLPASLRNNEQFF
v_gene: TRBV12-3/TRBV12-4
d_gene: NA
j_gene: TRBJ2-1
abundance: NA

CDR3nt: TGTGCCAGCAGCCCACCGACAGGGAACTATGGCTACACCTTC
CDR3aa: CASSPPTGNYGYTF
v_gene: TRBV21-1
d_gene: NA
j_gene: TRBJ1-2
abundance: NA

CDR3nt: TGTGCCAGCAGTCGGGACTTTACACCCACAGATACGCAGTATTTT
CDR3aa: CASSRDFTPTDTQYF
v_gene: TRBV6-2/TRBV6-3
d_gene: NA
j_gene: TRBJ2-3
abundance: NA

CDR3nt: TGTGCCAGCAGCTCCCCCCGGACTAGCGGGGGTAGCTCCTACAATGAGCAGTTCTTC
CDR3aa: CASSSPRTSGGSSYNEQFF
v_gene: TRBV12-3/TRBV12-4
d_gene: TRBD2
j_gene: TRBJ2-1
abundance: NA

CDR3nt: TGTGCCAGCGGCTCGGGCCCCGGACGGACTGGAAACACCATATATTTT
CDR3aa: CASGSGPGRTGNTIYF
v_gene: TRBV7-6
d_gene: NA
j_gene: TRBJ1-3
abundance: NA

CDR3nt: TGCAGTGCTAGATCCCGACTAGCCCGAAGCACAGATACGCAGTATTTT
CDR3aa: CSARSRLARSTDTQYF
v_gene: TRBV20-1
d_gene: TRBD2
j_gene: TRBJ2-3
abundance: NA

CDR3nt: TGTGCCAGCAGCTTAGTTGGGGGAAACTATGGCTACACCTTC
CDR3aa: CASSLVGGNYGYTF
v_gene: TRBV7-2
d_gene: NA
j_gene: TRBJ1-2
abundance: NA

CDR3nt: TGTGCCTGGAGTAGACAGGGGGACACTGAAGCTTTCTTT
CDR3aa: CAWSRQGDTEAFF
v_gene: TRBV30
d_gene: TRBD1
j_gene: TRBJ1-1
abundance: few

CDR3nt: TGTGCCAGCAGCCCGGTACTAGGGGGTCTGGAGACCCAGTACTTC
CDR3aa: CASSPVLGGLETQYF
v_gene: TRBV2
d_gene: NA
j_gene: TRBJ2-5
abundance: few

CDR3nt: TGCGCCTTTGGACTAGCGGGGTGTAACTACAATGAGCAGTTCTTC
CDR3aa: CAFGLAGCNYNEQFF
v_gene: TRBV10-1
d_gene: TRBD2
j_gene: TRBJ2-1
abundance: NA

CDR3nt: TGTGCTAGTGGTTCGGGGTTAGGCACAGATACGCAGTATTTT
CDR3aa: CASGSGLGTDTQYF
v_gene: TRBV12-5
d_gene: NA
j_gene: TRBJ2-3
abundance: once

CDR3nt: TGTGCCAGCACCGACGCGGGACACCTAGTTTATAGCAATCAGCCCCAGCATTTT
CDR3aa: CASTDAGHLVYSNQPQHF
v_gene: TRBV7-2
d_gene: NA
j_gene: TRBJ1-5
abundance: once

CDR3nt: TGCAGTGCTAGAGTAGGGGGGGGGAACACCGGGGAGCTGTTTTTT
CDR3aa: CSARVGGGNTGELFF
v_gene: TRBV20-1
d_gene: NA
j_gene: TRBJ2-2
abundance: NA

CDR3nt: TGTGCCAGCAGTGGGGGGACAGGGCCCTATGGCTACACCTTC
CDR3aa: CASSGGTGPYGYTF
v_gene: TRBV27
d_gene: TRBD1
j_gene: TRBJ1-2
abundance: NA

CDR3nt: TGTGCCAGCAGTGACGGACAGGGTGGGAATTCACCCCTCCACTTT
CDR3aa: CASSDGQGGNSPLHF
v_gene: TRBV6-4
d_gene: TRBD1
j_gene: TRBJ1-6
abundance: NA

CDR3nt: TGTGCCAGCGGTGACTTTACAGGGGTTTCCACAGATACGCAGTATTTT
CDR3aa: CASGDFTGVSTDTQYF
v_gene: TRBV6-4
d_gene: TRBD1
j_gene: TRBJ2-3
abundance: NA

CDR3nt: TGTGCCTGGGGAGGGACACAGACTAACTATGGCTACACCTTC
CDR3aa: CAWGGTQTNYGYTF
v_gene: TRBV30
d_gene: NA
j_gene: TRBJ1-2
abundance: few

CDR3nt: TGTGCCAGCAGTTTACCTAGGCAGGGGAGATGGACTGAAGCTTTCTTT
CDR3aa: CASSLPRQGRWTEAFF
v_gene: TRBV28
d_gene: NA
j_gene: TRBJ1-1
abundance: NA

CDR3nt: TGTGCCAGCAGCTTGGACAGGGTGAACACTGAAGCTTTCTTT
CDR3aa: CASSLDRVNTEAFF
v_gene: TRBV7-8
d_gene: TRBD1
j_gene: TRBJ1-1
abundance: once

CDR3nt: TGTGCCAGTAGCCGCAAAACTGGGTGGGGGGGCGCAGGGAACACTGAAGCTTTCTTT
CDR3aa: CASSRKTGWGGAGNTEAFF
v_gene: TRBV19
d_gene: NA
j_gene: TRBJ1-1
abundance: once

CDR3nt: TGTGCCAGTGCCCGACCCTCGGGCGAGCTGTTTTTT
CDR3aa: CASARPSGELFF
v_gene: TRBV6-1
d_gene: NA
j_gene: TRBJ2-2
abundance: NA

CDR3nt: TGTGCCTGGAGTCCACTAGTGGGGGGAAATTCACCCCTCCACTTT
CDR3aa: CAWSPLVGGNSPLHF
v_gene: TRBV30
d_gene: NA
j_gene: TRBJ1-6
abundance: few

CDR3nt: TGTGCCAGCAGTTACGGCAGGGGATATCAGCCCCAGCATTTT
CDR3aa: CASSYGRGYQPQHF
v_gene: TRBV6-5
d_gene: NA
j_gene: TRBJ1-5
abundance: NA

CDR3nt: TGTGCCTGGAGTGTACCGGGGGTGGGCGGCTACACCTTC
CDR3aa: CAWSVPGVGGYTF
v_gene: TRBV30
d_gene: NA
j_gene: TRBJ1-2
abundance: NA

CDR3nt: TGTGCCACGCAAACCCGGGACGCTTCCTACGAGCAGTACTTC
CDR3aa: CATQTRDASYEQYF
v_gene: TRBV10-3
d_gene: NA
j_gene: TRBJ2-7
abundance: NA

CDR3nt: TGTGCCAGCCTCTGGGAAGAGACCCAGTACTTC
CDR3aa: CASLWEETQYF
v_gene: TRBV2
d_gene: NA
j_gene: TRBJ2-5
abundance: NA

CDR3nt: TGTGCCTGGAGTGAGGGCAGGGAAGGTACTGAAGCTTTCTTT
CDR3aa: CAWSEGREGTEAFF
v_gene: TRBV30
d_gene: NA
j_gene: TRBJ1-1
abundance: few